This T cell receptor (beta chain) comes out of a study of tumor and adjacent non-tumor tissue in lung cancer. Study at large: Each sample yielded some 4 million productive TCRbeta reads on average.

No cell sorting was done before RNA was extracted from the tissue. Distant lung tissue was collected more than 3 cm away from the tumor edge. Looked up from germline, CDR1 is LGHNA and CDR2 is YSLEER. The CDR3 totals 16 residues. With 6 bases removed from V and 4 bases from J, the gap between germline ends came to 19 bases. The library came from three nested PCR rounds adapted from ARM-PCR protocols. TCRdb recomputed calls from the multiplex PCR reads with MiXCR, one row per CDR3 protein. This table holds around 100,000 distinct CDR3 sequences, more than 55% found once. Whole-study findings and limits: Normal lung showed higher cumulative top 100 clone frequency than tumor.

Comment on this clonotype: No antigen is known for it.

The receptor's source is a man younger than 40 with non-small cell lung cancer. The chain couples TRBV4-3 to TRBJ2-1; either TRBD1 or TRBD2 may supply D (5 bases each). Input material: distant non-tumor lung tissue. CDR3 nucleotide sequence: TGCGCCAGCAGTCCCTCCCCATGGGGACGATACAATGAGCAGTTCTTC. It codes for CASSPSPWGRYNEQFF.